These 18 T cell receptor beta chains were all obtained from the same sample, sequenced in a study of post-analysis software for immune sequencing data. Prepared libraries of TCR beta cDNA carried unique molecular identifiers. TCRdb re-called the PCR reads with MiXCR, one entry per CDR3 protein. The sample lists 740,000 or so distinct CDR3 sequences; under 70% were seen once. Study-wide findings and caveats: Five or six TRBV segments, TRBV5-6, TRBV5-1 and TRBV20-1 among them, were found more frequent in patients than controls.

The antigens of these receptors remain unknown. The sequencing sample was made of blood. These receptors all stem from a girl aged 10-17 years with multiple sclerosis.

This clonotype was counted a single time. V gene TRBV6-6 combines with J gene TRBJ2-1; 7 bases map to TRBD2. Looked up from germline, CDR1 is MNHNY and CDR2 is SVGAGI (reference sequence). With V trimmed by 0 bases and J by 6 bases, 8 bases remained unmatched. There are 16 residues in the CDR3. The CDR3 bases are TGTGCCAGCAGTTACTCGATTGCGGGAGAGGCCAATGAGCAGTTCTTC. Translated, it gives CASSYSIAGEANEQFF.

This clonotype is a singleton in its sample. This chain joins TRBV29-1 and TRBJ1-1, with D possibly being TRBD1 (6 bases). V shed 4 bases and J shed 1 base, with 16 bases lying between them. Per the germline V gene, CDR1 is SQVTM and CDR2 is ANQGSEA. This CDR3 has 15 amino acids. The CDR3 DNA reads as TGCAGCGTTGCCTACCCAGGGGTTCAGAACACTGAAGCTTTCTTT. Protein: CSVAYPGVQNTEAFF.

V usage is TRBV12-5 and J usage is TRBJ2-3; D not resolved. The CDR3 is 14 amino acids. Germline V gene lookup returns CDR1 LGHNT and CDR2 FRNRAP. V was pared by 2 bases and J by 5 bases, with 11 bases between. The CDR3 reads CASGLTRIRDTQYF. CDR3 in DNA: TGTGCTAGTGGTTTGACTCGCATTCGAGATACGCAGTATTTT.

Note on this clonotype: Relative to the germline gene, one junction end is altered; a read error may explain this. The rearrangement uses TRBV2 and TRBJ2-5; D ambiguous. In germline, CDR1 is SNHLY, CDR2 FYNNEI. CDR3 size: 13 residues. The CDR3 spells CASREGWQETQYF. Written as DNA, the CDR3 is TGTGCCAGCAGGGAAGGATGGCAAGAGACCCAGTACTTC.

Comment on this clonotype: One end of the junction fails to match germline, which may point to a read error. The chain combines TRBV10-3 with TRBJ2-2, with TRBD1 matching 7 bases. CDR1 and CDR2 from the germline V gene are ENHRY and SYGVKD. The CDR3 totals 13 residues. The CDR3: CAIGQENTGELFF. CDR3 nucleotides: TGCGCAATAGGACAGGAGAACACCGGGGAGCTGTTTTTT.

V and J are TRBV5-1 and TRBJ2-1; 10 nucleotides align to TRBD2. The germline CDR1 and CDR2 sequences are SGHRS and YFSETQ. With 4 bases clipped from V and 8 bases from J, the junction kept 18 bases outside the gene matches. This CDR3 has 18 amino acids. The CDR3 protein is CASSRVVLAGLSSDEQFF. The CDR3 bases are TGCGCCAGCAGCCGGGTGGTACTAGCGGGATTAAGCTCCGATGAGCAGTTCTTC. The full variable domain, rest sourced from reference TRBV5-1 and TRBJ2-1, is KAGVTQTPRYLIKTRGQQVTLSCSPISGHRSVSWYQQTPGQGLQFLFEYFSETQRNKGNFPGRFSGRQFSNSRSEMNVSTLELGDSALYLCASSRVVLAGLSSDEQFFGPGTRLTVL.

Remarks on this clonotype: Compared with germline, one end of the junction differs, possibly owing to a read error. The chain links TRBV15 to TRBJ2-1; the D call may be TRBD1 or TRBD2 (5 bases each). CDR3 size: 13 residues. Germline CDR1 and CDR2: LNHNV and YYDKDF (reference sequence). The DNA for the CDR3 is TGTGCCACCGGGACGGGCCTTGACAATGAGCGGTTCTTC. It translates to CATGTGLDNERFF.

The CDR3 bases are TGTGCCAGCAGCTTAGTACAGGGAGTCGGGGAGCTGTTTTTT. This sequence encodes CASSLVQGVGELFF. The chain is built from TRBV11-2 and TRBJ2-2, with a possible D match to TRBD1 (6 bases). Looked up from germline, CDR1 is SGHAT and CDR2 is FQNNGV. This CDR3 is 14 amino acids long. Trimming stripped 1 base from V and 7 bases from J, with 10 bases between. The entire variable domain, with the rest obtained from reference TRBV11-2 and TRBJ2-2, is as follows: EAGVAQSPRYKIIEKRQSVAFWCNPISGHATLYWYQQILGQGPKLLIQFQNNGVVDDSQLPKDRFSAERLKGVDSTLKIQPAKLEDSAVYLCASSLVQGVGELFFGEGSRLTVL.

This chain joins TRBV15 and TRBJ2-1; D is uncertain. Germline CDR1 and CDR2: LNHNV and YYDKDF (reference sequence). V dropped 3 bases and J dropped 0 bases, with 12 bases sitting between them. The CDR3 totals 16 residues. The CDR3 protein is CATSSKQKSSYNEQFF. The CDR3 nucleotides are TGTGCCACCAGCAGCAAACAGAAAAGCTCCTACAATGAGCAGTTCTTC.

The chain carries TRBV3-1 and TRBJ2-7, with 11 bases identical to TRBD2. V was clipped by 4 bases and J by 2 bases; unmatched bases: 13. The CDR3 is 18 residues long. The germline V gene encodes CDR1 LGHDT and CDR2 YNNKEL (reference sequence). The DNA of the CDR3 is TGTGCCAGCAGCCGGGCCCTAGCGGGAGGAATCAACCCCTACGAGCAGTACTTC. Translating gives CASSRALAGGINPYEQYF.

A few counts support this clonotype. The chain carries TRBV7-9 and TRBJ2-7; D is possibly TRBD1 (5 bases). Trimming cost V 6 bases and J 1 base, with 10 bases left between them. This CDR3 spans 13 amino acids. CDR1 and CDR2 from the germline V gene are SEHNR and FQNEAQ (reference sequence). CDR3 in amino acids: CASSGAESYEQYF. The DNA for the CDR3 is TGTGCCAGCAGTGGGGCGGAATCCTACGAGCAGTACTTC.

This chain's CDR3 is CASSLASAGREFF. The CDR3 DNA reads TGCGCCAGCAGCTTGGCCTCAGCGGGGCGGGAGTTCTTC. The V and J genes are TRBV5-1 and TRBJ2-1, with 7 bases identical to TRBD2. The junction had 8 bases not matched to a gene; V was cut back by 0 bases and J by 14 bases. Germline CDR1 SGHRS, CDR2 YFSETQ. CDR3 size: 13 residues.

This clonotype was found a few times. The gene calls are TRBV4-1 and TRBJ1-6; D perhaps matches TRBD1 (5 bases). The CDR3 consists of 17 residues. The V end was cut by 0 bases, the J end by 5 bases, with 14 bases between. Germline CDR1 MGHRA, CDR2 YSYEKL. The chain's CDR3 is CASSQDPGQKNNSPLHF. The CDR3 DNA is TGCGCCAGCAGCCAAGATCCGGGGCAGAAAAATAATTCACCCCTCCACTTT.

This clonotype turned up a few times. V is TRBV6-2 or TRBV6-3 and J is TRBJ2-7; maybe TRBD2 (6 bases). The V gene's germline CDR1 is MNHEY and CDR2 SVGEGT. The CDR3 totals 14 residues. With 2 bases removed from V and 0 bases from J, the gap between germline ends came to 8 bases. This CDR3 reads CASSYSGFSYEQYF. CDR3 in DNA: TGTGCCAGCAGTTACAGCGGGTTCTCCTACGAGCAGTACTTC.

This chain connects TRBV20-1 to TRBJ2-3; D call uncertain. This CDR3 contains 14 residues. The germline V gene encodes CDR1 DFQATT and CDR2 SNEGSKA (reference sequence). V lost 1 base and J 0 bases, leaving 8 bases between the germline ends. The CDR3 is CSARGFVSTDTQYF. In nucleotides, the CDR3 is TGCAGTGCTAGAGGGTTCGTTAGCACAGATACGCAGTATTTT.

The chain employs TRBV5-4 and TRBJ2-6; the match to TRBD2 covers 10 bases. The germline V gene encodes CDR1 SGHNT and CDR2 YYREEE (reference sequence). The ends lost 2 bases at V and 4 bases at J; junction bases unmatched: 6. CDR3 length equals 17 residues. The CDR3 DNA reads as TGTGCCAGCAGCTTAGGAGCGGGAGGGCACGGGGCCAACGTCCTGACTTTC. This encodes CASSLGAGGHGANVLTF.

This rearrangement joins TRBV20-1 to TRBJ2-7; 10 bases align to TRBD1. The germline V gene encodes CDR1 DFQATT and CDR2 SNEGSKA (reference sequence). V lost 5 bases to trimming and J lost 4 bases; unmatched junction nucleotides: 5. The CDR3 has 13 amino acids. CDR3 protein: CSAGTDRGYEQYF. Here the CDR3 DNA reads TGCAGTGCTGGGACGGACAGGGGGTACGAGCAGTACTTC.

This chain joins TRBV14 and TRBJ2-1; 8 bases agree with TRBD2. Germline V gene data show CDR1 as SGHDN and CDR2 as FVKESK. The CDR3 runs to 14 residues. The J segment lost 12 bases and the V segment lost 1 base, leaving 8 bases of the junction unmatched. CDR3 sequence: CASSQGRGGVRQFF. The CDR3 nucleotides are TGTGCCAGCAGCCAAGGCCGGGGGGGAGTTCGGCAGTTCTTC. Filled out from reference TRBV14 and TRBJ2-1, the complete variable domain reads EAGVTQFPSHSVIEKGQTVTLRCDPISGHDNLYWYRRVMGKEIKFLLHFVKESKQDESGMPNNRFLAERTGGTYSTLKVQPAELEDSGVYFCASSQGRGGVRQFFGPGTRLTVL.